What follows describes a single TCR beta chain. Its antigen specificity is not known. The sample holds no much larger clone one base away, and base qualities are not on file. Different DNA sequences within this sample yield the same CDR3. The data derive from a study of blood T cell repertoires in COVID-19 (dated by TCRdb to about 2020). With regard to the full study: Samples covering the acute and convalescent phases of COVID-19 were provided by collaborators in the United States, Italy and Spain. Sample metadata almost always included a de-identified subject ID, COVID-19 status, age in years and sex. The repertoires were released in a freely available public database intended as a resource for research on the immune response to SARS-CoV-2. The samples were drawn from two sources: the first 160 participants of the ongoing ImmuneRACE study, and over 1,000 subjects contributed by 6 global collaborators. Subjects who had been exposed to COVID-19, were actively infected with it, or had recovered from it provided the deeply sampled blood TCRbeta repertoires that made up the dataset. The material from the prospective study consisted of cDNA or gDNA derived from T cells, B-cell-depleted T cells, or PBMCs. Where available, HLA class I and class II types were obtained from metadata supplied by the sample provider rather than from assay-based typing. General conclusions and limits of the study: Clinical and demographic metadata were provided uncurated, with the amount varying by source and participant.

The immunoSEQ Assay, a bias-controlled multiplex PCR, was used to amplify TCRbeta CDR3 regions from genomic DNA. On the authors' methods: Within the assay, amplification of reference gene primers was used to estimate how many nucleated cells each sample contained. To quantify the absolute abundance of each unique TCRbeta CDR3 rearrangement, sequence reads were collapsed and filtered. Productive Simpson clonality was computed per sample as the square root of Simpson's diversity index over productive rearrangements. In its TCRdb copy, this immuneACCESS table keeps in-frame sequences only and misses some clones. Where compared with another copy, unresolved V genes explain less than half of these, and the others have no known cause. V, J and clone size were drawn from that table, and D and trimming were deduced from the DNA. Recorded for this sample are over 85,000 clones; 70% to 90% of them occurred a single time. The leading ten clones occupy 2% to 2.5% of the sample.

The CDR3, from cysteine to phenylalanine, totals 13 residues. CDR3 DNA is the only sequence kept; it has 39 bases, read in frame from the first base. V is cut back by 1 base and J by 4 bases, with 0 bases in the junction unmatched. As encoded in the germline V gene, CDR1 is SGHRS while CDR2 is YFSETQ. Each collaborating institution followed its own protocols to collect whole blood in K2EDTA tubes. For TCRbeta analysis, collaborators shipped samples as frozen whole blood, isolated PBMCs, or DNA extracted from either of those sample types. The specimen sequenced was peripheral blood. The TCR originated in a man in his forties or fifties with active COVID-19. This sequence uses TRBV5-1 and TRBJ1-1; 8 central nucleotides agree with TRBD1. In nucleotide form, the sequence is TGCGCCAGCAGCTTGACAGGGGGCACTGAAGCTTTCTTT. It translates to CASSLTGGTEAFF.